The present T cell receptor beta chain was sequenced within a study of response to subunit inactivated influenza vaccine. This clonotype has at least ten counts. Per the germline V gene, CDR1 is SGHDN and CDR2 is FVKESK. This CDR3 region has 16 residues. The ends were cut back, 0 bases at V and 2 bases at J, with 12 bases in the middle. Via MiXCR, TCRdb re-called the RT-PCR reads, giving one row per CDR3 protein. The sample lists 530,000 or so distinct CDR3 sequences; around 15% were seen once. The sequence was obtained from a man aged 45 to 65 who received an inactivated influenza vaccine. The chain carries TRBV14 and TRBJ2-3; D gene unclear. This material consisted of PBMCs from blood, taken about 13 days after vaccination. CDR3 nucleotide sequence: TGTGCCAGCAGCCAAGACGGAACTGCCAACACAGATACGCAGTATTTT. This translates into CASSQDGTANTDTQYF.